These T cell receptor beta chains were read from a single sample in a study of OX40 agonist ivuxolimab in advanced cancers. Clones were read by immunoSEQ multiplex PCR, and TCRdb kept only the in-frame ones, dropping some. This repertoire shows under 85,000 clones, approximately 88% found once; its top ten account for approximately 0.5%. Source: CD4+ or CD8+ T cells sorted from blood, taken in a trial of the OX40 agonist ivuxolimab. The receptor set was obtained from an adult with an advanced solid tumor such as melanoma, head and neck, liver or kidney cancer. CDR3s include the opening cysteine and the closing phenylalanine or tryptophan. Each record gives: V gene, J gene, D gene, clone size, CDR3 DNA, CDR3 protein. A D gene is named only where the DNA matches it firmly. Size is stated for part of the rows, as once, few or many counts, or as a class when the clone is expanded.

V gene: TRBV7-3; J gene: TRBJ2-3; D gene: -; clone size: -; CDR3 DNA: TGTGCCAGCAGCTTAACGTTTGAAGATACGCAGTATTTT; CDR3 protein: CASSLTFEDTQYF
V gene: TRBV7-2; J gene: TRBJ2-1; D gene: TRBD2; clone size: -; CDR3 DNA: TGTGCCAGCAGCCTCGGGGGTAGCGGGTACAATGAGCAGTTCTTC; CDR3 protein: CASSLGGSGYNEQFF
V gene: TRBV5-1; J gene: TRBJ2-1; D gene: -; clone size: -; CDR3 DNA: TGCGCCAGCAGCTTGACAGTGAATGAGCAGTTCTTC; CDR3 protein: CASSLTVNEQFF
V gene: TRBV4-1; J gene: TRBJ1-1; D gene: -; clone size: -; CDR3 DNA: TGCGCCAGCAGCCCCATGGCGGCAGGGAACACTGAAGCTTTCTTT; CDR3 protein: CASSPMAAGNTEAFF
V gene: TRBV19; J gene: TRBJ1-5; D gene: -; clone size: -; CDR3 DNA: TGTGCCAGTATTATGACGGGAAGCAATCAGCCCCAGCATTTT; CDR3 protein: CASIMTGSNQPQHF
V gene: TRBV5-6; J gene: TRBJ2-5; D gene: TRBD1; clone size: -; CDR3 DNA: TGTGCCAGCACCGCCGGACAGGGGAGAGAGACCCAGTACTTC; CDR3 protein: CASTAGQGRETQYF
V gene: TRBV4-2; J gene: TRBJ1-3; D gene: TRBD1; clone size: -; CDR3 DNA: TGTGCCAGCAGCCAAGCGCCCGGGACAGGGTCTGGAAACACCATATATTTT; CDR3 protein: CASSQAPGTGSGNTIYF
V gene: TRBV19; J gene: TRBJ1-4; D gene: -; clone size: -; CDR3 DNA: TGTGCCGCAGGTGCAACTAATGAAAAACTGTTTTTT; CDR3 protein: CAAGATNEKLFF
V gene: TRBV28; J gene: TRBJ1-2; D gene: -; clone size: -; CDR3 DNA: TGTGCCAGCAGTTTATGGGGCGAAGAAGATGGCTACACCTTC; CDR3 protein: CASSLWGEEDGYTF
V gene: TRBV11-3; J gene: TRBJ2-2; D gene: -; clone size: -; CDR3 DNA: TGTGCCAGCAGCTTATACGGGCGGGAGCTGTTTTTT; CDR3 protein: CASSLYGRELFF
V gene: TRBV19; J gene: TRBJ1-2; D gene: -; clone size: once; CDR3 DNA: TGTGCCAGTAGTCTCTCGGAAGGAGAGTGGAACGTCTACACCTTC; CDR3 protein: CASSLSEGEWNVYTF
V gene: TRBV19; J gene: TRBJ1-6; D gene: -; clone size: -; CDR3 DNA: TGTGCCAGTAGTCCCTCCGGGGGCCCTAGCTCCTATAATTCACCCCTCCACTTT; CDR3 protein: CASSPSGGPSSYNSPLHF
V gene: TRBV5-1; J gene: TRBJ1-1; D gene: TRBD1; clone size: -; CDR3 DNA: TGCGCCAGCAGCTTAACAGGGGGCAACACTGAAGCTTTCTTT; CDR3 protein: CASSLTGGNTEAFF
V gene: TRBV7-9; J gene: TRBJ2-3; D gene: -; clone size: -; CDR3 DNA: TGTGCCAGCAGCTTGGCGACACTTGATACGCAGTATTTT; CDR3 protein: CASSLATLDTQYF
V gene: TRBV6-6; J gene: TRBJ2-2; D gene: -; clone size: -; CDR3 DNA: TGTGCCAGCAGTTATGAGGCGTCGACCGGGGAGCTGTTTTTT; CDR3 protein: CASSYEASTGELFF
V gene: TRBV18; J gene: TRBJ1-5; D gene: -; clone size: few; CDR3 DNA: TGTGCCAGCTCAAGGGGGGTCGAAGGTCAGCCCCAGCATTTT; CDR3 protein: CASSRGVEGQPQHF
V gene: TRBV18; J gene: TRBJ2-7; D gene: -; clone size: -; CDR3 DNA: TGTGCCAGCTCAACCGGGACTTCCTACGAGCAGTACTTC; CDR3 protein: CASSTGTSYEQYF
V gene: TRBV6-5; J gene: TRBJ1-4; D gene: -; clone size: -; CDR3 DNA: TGTGCCAGCAGTTACTCGCCGTATATTATTGAAAAACTGTTTTTT; CDR3 protein: CASSYSPYIIEKLFF